A selection of T cell receptor beta chains follows, all from one sample in a study of response to subunit inactivated influenza vaccine. One entry per CDR3 protein, called by TCRdb with MiXCR from the RT-PCR reads. This sample has more than 150,000 distinct CDR3 sequences, with approximately 11% found just once. Sequenced material: CD8+ T cells sorted from PBMCs, taken around 25 months after vaccination. The origin of the receptors is a man aged 50-75 years who received an inactivated influenza vaccine. Each CDR3 is given with its conserved first and last residue. D genes are given only for firm matches. Some rows mark clone size as missing; the rest say once, few, many or name a class of expanded clone.

TRBJ1-3,NA,NA,TRBV5-1,CASSLDSWHGNTIYF,TGCGCCAGCAGCTTGGATTCGTGGCATGGTAACACCATATATTTT
TRBJ2-5,TRBD2,NA,TRBV12-3/TRBV12-4,CASRRTSDRRQETQYF,TGTGCCAGCAGGCGGACTAGCGACAGGCGGCAAGAGACCCAGTACTTC
TRBJ2-3,TRBD2,NA,TRBV25-1,CASSEWTSGALDTQYF,TGTGCCAGCAGTGAATGGACTAGCGGGGCCCTAGATACGCAGTATTTT
TRBJ2-5,TRBD2,many,TRBV16,CASSATSGQETQYF,TGTGCCAGCAGCGCGACTAGCGGGCAAGAGACCCAGTACTTC
TRBJ2-7,TRBD1,few,TRBV24-1,CATSDGTGDSYEQYF,TGTGCCACCAGCGATGGGACAGGGGACTCCTACGAGCAGTACTTC
TRBJ2-7,NA,NA,TRBV19,CASSIGGWPSYEQYF,TGTGCCAGTAGTATAGGGGGATGGCCTTCCTACGAGCAGTACTTC
TRBJ2-3,TRBD2,many,TRBV4-2,CASSQEAGGPDTQYF,TGTGCCAGCAGCCAAGAAGCGGGAGGGCCAGATACGCAGTATTTT
TRBJ2-3,TRBD1,NA,TRBV27,CASSLTGLVDTQYF,TGTGCCAGCAGTTTGACAGGGTTGGTAGATACGCAGTATTTT
TRBJ2-5,NA,few,TRBV5-1,CASSHLGFLPETQYF,TGCGCCAGCAGTCATCTGGGTTTCCTTCCAGAGACCCAGTACTTC
TRBJ2-5,TRBD1,many,TRBV29-1,CSVEDRGQGRETQYF,TGCAGCGTTGAAGATCGAGGACAGGGTCGAGAGACCCAGTACTTC
TRBJ1-2,NA,NA,TRBV4-2,CASSQETGNGYTF,TGTGCCAGCAGCCAAGAAACTGGCAATGGCTACACCTTC
TRBJ2-1,TRBD2,NA,TRBV25-1,CATTGTSGGDEQFF,TGTGCCACCACCGGGACTAGTGGGGGCGATGAGCAGTTCTTC
TRBJ2-5,TRBD1,many,TRBV10-3,CAISKGTGGGETQYF,TGTGCCATCAGTAAAGGGACAGGGGGGGGAGAGACCCAGTACTTC
TRBJ2-1,NA,few,TRBV2,CASSEAIDRMDSREKFF,TGTGCCAGCAGTGAAGCAATTGATCGTATGGACTCACGAGAAAAGTTCTTC
TRBJ2-5,TRBD2,NA,TRBV5-1,CASSLAGTTSGRQETQYF,TGCGCCAGCAGCTTGGCCGGTACAACTAGCGGCAGACAAGAGACCCAGTACTTC
TRBJ2-7,NA,NA,TRBV6-1,CASSTPGDRLEQYF,TGTGCCAGCAGTACCCCCGGGGACCGCCTGGAGCAGTACTTC
TRBJ2-7,TRBD1,NA,TRBV4-2,CASSQRGQGPYEQYF,TGTGCCAGCAGCCAGAGGGGACAGGGTCCCTACGAGCAGTACTTC
TRBJ2-1,NA,few,TRBV9,CASSRENSYNEQFF,TGTGCCAGCAGCAGGGAGAATTCCTACAATGAGCAGTTCTTC
TRBJ1-4,TRBD1,many,TRBV28,CASSLLDRVRDEKLFF,TGTGCCAGCAGTTTACTGGACAGGGTGAGGGATGAAAAACTGTTTTTT
TRBJ2-2,NA,NA,TRBV10-2,CASSDGSPNTGELFF,TGCGCCAGCAGTGATGGCTCCCCCAACACCGGGGAGCTGTTTTTT
TRBJ2-6,NA,NA,TRBV20-1,CSVESWQPIPPGGANVLTF,TGCAGTGTTGAGTCTTGGCAACCCATTCCTCCGGGGGGGGCCAACGTCCTGACTTTC
TRBJ2-2,NA,NA,TRBV10-3,CAIRLTATGELFF,TGTGCCATCAGACTTACGGCAACCGGGGAGCTGTTTTTT
TRBJ1-1,NA,many,TRBV5-1,CASSLIGRGLNTEAFF,TGCGCCAGCAGCTTGATAGGGCGCGGCCTGAACACTGAAGCTTTCTTT
TRBJ2-2,TRBD2,few,TRBV20-1,CSAREPSGRAANTGELFF,TGCAGTGCTAGAGAACCTAGCGGGAGAGCTGCGAACACCGGGGAGCTGTTTTTT
TRBJ2-2,NA,many,TRBV15,CATSRRGAGGGELFF,TGTGCCACCAGCAGACGCGGGGCCGGCGGCGGGGAGCTGTTTTTT
TRBJ1-5,NA,NA,TRBV7-2,CASSLELDYSNQPQHF,TGTGCCAGCAGCTTAGAGCTTGATTATAGCAATCAGCCCCAGCATTTT
TRBJ2-7,NA,few,TRBV5-1,CASSLEYEQYF,TGCGCCAGCAGCTTGGAATACGAGCAGTACTTC
TRBJ1-5,NA,NA,TRBV28,CASTPIGGQPQHF,TGTGCCAGCACCCCCATCGGGGGGCAGCCCCAGCATTTT
TRBJ1-5,TRBD1,many,TRBV20-1,CSARQGFNQPQHF,TGCAGTGCCAGACAGGGTTTCAATCAGCCCCAGCATTTT
TRBJ1-4,NA,NA,TRBV7-6,CASSLESRNEKLFF,TGTGCCAGCAGCTTAGAGTCGAGGAATGAAAAACTGTTTTTT
TRBJ2-5,NA,few,TRBV15,CATSRERGKETQYF,TGTGCCACCAGCAGAGAGAGGGGAAAAGAGACCCAGTACTTC
TRBJ2-2,NA,NA,TRBV4-1,CASSQWDTGELFF,TGCGCCAGCAGCCAATGGGACACCGGGGAGCTGTTTTTT
TRBJ2-5,TRBD1,many,TRBV12-3/TRBV12-4,CASSFKGGGYQETQYF,TGTGCCAGCAGTTTTAAAGGGGGCGGGTACCAAGAGACCCAGTACTTC
TRBJ1-1,NA,NA,TRBV6-1,CASGPPASRGAFF,TGTGCCAGCGGACCGCCGGCTAGTAGGGGAGCTTTCTTT
TRBJ2-1,TRBD2,NA,TRBV5-6,CASSWGGSYNEQFF,TGTGCCAGCAGCTGGGGGGGATCCTACAATGAGCAGTTCTTC
TRBJ1-4,NA,many,TRBV5-1,CASSPTRGPNEKLFF,TGCGCCAGCAGCCCCACCCGGGGCCCCAATGAAAAACTGTTTTTT
TRBJ2-3,NA,NA,TRBV5-6,CASSLGALPDTQYF,TGTGCCAGCAGCTTGGGGGCCTTACCAGATACGCAGTATTTT
TRBJ1-1,NA,few,TRBV7-8,CASSLELTVTEAFF,TGTGCCAGCAGCTTAGAGTTAACAGTCACTGAAGCTTTCTTT
TRBJ1-3,NA,NA,TRBV11-3,CASSLVMDSGNTIYF,TGTGCCAGCAGCTTAGTAATGGACTCTGGAAACACCATATATTTT
TRBJ2-7,NA,NA,TRBV27,CASSLRGFSYEQYF,TGTGCCAGCAGTTTGCGGGGCTTCTCCTACGAGCAGTACTTC
TRBJ1-2,NA,NA,TRBV7-9,CASSFVAGLIYGYTF,TGTGCCAGCAGCTTCGTGGCAGGACTGATCTATGGCTACACCTTC
TRBJ2-3,TRBD2,few,TRBV20-1,CSATREVSLWTDTQYF,TGCAGTGCTACGCGGGAGGTCTCTTTATGGACAGATACGCAGTATTTT
TRBJ2-7,TRBD1,NA,TRBV4-1,CASSPTRDSLSYEQYF,TGCGCCAGCAGCCCAACCCGGGACAGTCTCTCTTACGAGCAGTACTTC
TRBJ1-2,TRBD1,NA,TRBV7-9,CASSLSTGEANYGYTF,TGTGCCAGCAGCTTATCAACAGGGGAGGCGAACTATGGCTACACCTTC